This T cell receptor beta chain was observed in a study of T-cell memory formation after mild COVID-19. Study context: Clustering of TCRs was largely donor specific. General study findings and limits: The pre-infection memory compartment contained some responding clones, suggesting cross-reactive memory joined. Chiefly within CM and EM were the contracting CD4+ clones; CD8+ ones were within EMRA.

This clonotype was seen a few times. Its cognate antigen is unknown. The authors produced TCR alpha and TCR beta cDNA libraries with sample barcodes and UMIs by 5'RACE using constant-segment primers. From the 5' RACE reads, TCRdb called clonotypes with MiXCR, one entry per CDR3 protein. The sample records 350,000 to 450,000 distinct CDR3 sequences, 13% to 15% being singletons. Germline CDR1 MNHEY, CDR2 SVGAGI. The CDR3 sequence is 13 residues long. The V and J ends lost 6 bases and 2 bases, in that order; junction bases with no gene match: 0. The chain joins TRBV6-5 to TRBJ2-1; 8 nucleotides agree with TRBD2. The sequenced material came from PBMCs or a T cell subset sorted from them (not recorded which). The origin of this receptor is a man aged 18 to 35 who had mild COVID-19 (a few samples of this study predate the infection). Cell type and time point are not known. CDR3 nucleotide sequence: TGTGCCAGCAGACTAGCGGCCTACAATGAGCAGTTCTTC. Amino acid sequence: CASRLAAYNEQFF.